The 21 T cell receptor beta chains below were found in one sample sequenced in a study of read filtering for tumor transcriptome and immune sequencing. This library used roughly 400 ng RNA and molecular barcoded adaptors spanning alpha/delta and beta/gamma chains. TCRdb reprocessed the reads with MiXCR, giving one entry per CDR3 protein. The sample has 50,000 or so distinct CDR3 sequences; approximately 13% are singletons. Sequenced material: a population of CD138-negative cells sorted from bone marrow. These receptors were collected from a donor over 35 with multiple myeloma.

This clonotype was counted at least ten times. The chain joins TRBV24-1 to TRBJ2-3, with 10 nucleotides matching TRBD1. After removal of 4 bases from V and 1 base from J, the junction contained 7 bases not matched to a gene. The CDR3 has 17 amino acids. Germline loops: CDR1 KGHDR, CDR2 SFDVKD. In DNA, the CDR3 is TGTGCCACCAGTGAATTGACCGGGACAGGGGGCACAGATACGCAGTATTTT. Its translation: CATSELTGTGGTDTQYF.

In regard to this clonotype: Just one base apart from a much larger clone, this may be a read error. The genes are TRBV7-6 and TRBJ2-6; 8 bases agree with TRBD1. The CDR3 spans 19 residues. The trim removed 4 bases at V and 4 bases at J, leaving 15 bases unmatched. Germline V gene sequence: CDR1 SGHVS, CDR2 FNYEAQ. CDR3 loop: CASSSERQGAYVGANVLTF. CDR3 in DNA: TGTGCCAGCAGCTCCGAGAGGCAGGGGGCATATGTGGGGGCCAACGTCCTGACTTTC.

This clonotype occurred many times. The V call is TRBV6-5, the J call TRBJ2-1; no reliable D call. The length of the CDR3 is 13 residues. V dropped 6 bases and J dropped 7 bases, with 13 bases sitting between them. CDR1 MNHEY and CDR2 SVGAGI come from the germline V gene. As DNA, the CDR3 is TGTGCCAGCAGCACTAAGGCCTGGAATGAGCAGTTCTTC. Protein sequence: CASSTKAWNEQFF.

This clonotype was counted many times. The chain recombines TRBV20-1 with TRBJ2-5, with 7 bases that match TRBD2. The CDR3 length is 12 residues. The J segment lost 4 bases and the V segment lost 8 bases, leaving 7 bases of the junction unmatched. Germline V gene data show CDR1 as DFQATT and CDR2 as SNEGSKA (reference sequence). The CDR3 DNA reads TGCAGTCGCCCATGGGGGGGAGAGACCCAGTACTTC. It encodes CSRPWGGETQYF.

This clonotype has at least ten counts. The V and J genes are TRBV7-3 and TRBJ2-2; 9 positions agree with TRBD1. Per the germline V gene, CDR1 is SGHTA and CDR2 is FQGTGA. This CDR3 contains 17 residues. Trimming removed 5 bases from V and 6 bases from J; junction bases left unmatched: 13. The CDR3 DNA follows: TGTGCCAGCAGCGAGAAGCCGGGACAGGGCATGTCCGGGGAGCTGTTTTTT. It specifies CASSEKPGQGMSGELFF.

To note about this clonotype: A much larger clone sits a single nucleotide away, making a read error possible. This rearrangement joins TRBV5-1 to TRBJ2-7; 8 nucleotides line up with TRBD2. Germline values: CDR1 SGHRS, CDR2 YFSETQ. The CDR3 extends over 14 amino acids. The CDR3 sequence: CTSSRFSGAEEQYF. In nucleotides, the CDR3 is TGCACCAGCAGCCGGTTTAGCGGGGCAGAGGAGCAGTACTTC.

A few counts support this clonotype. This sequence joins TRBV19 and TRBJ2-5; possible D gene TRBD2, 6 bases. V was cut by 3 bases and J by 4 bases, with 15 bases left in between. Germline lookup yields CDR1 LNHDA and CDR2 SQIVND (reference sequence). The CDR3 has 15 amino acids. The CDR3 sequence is CASSISFGGRETQYF. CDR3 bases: TGTGCCAGTAGTATCTCTTTCGGGGGAAGAGAGACCCAGTACTTC.

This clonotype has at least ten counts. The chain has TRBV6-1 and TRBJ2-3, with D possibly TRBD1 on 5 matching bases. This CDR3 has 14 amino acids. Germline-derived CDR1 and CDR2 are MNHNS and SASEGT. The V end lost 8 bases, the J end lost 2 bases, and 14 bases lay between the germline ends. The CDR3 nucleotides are TGTGCCAGCCTCGACAGTTACTACACAGATACGCAGTATTTT. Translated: CASLDSYYTDTQYF.

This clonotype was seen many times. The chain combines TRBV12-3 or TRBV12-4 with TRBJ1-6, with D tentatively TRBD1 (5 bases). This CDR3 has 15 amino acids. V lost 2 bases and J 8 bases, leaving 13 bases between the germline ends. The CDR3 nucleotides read TGTGCCAGCAGTTTAATAGGGACCGGGTATTCACCCCTCCACTTT. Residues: CASSLIGTGYSPLHF.

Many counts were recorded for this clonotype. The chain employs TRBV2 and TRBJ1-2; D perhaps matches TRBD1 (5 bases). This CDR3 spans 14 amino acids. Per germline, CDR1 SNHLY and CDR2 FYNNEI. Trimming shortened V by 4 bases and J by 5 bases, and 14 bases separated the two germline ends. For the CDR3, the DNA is TGTGCCAGCAGTGTAAGGGGCCCGGCGTATGGCTACACCTTC. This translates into CASSVRGPAYGYTF. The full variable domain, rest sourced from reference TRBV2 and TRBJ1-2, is EPEVTQTPSHQVTQMGQEVILRCVPISNHLYFYWYRQILGQKVEFLVSFYNNEISEKSEIFDDQFSVERPDGSNFTLKIRSTKLEDSAMYFCASSVRGPAYGYTFGSGTRLTVV.

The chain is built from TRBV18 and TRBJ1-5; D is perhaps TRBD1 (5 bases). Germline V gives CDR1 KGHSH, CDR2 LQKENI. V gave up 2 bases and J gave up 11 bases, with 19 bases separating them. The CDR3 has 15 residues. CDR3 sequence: CASSPDQGRKQSQHF. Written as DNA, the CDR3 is TGTGCCAGCTCACCAGATCAGGGACGAAAGCAGTCCCAGCATTTT.

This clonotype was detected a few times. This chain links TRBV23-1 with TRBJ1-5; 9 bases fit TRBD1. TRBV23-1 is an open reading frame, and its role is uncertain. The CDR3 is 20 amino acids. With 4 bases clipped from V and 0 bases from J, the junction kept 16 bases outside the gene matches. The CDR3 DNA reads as TGCGCCAGCAGTCGAGGGACAGGGCAGGGGGATAAGAATAGCAATCAGCCCCAGCATTTT. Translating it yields CASSRGTGQGDKNSNQPQHF.

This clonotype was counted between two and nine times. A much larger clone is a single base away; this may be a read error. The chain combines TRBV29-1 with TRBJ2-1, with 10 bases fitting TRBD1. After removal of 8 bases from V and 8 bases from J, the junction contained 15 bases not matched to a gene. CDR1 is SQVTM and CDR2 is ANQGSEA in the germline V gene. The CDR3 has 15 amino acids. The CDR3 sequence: CSTRITGTGVYEQFF. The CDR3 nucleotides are TGCAGCACCCGGATCACCGGGACAGGGGTCTATGAGCAGTTCTTC.

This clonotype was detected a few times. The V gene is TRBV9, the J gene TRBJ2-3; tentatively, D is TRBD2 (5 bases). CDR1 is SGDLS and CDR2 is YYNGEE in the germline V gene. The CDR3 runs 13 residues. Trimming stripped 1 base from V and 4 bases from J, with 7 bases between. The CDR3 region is CASSVRGSDTQYF. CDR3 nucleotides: TGTGCCAGCAGCGTACGCGGGTCAGATACGCAGTATTTT.

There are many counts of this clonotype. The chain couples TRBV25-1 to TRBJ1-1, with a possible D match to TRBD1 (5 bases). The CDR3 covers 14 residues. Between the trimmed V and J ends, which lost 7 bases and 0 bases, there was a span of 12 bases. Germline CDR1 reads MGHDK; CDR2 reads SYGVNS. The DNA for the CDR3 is TGTGCCAGCAAGGGGCCAAACATGAACACTGAAGCTTTCTTT. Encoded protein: CASKGPNMNTEAFF.

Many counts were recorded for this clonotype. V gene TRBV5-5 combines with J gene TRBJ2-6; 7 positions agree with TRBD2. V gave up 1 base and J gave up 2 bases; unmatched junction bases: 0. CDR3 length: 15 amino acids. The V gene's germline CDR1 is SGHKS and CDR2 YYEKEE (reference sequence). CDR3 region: CASSLRGAGANVLTF. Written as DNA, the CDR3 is TGTGCCAGCAGCTTGCGGGGGGCTGGGGCCAACGTCCTGACTTTC.

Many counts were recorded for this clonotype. The CDR3 DNA follows: TGCGCCAGCAGCGGCCGCGCCCCAGGGCTGGCCAAAAACATTCAGTACTTC. It yields the protein CASSGRAPGLAKNIQYF. The V and J genes are TRBV5-1 and TRBJ2-4; TRBD1 is a possible D gene (5 bases). Germline CDR1 SGHRS, CDR2 YFSETQ. V was trimmed by 4 bases and J by 1 base, leaving 18 bases between them. This CDR3 spans 17 amino acids.

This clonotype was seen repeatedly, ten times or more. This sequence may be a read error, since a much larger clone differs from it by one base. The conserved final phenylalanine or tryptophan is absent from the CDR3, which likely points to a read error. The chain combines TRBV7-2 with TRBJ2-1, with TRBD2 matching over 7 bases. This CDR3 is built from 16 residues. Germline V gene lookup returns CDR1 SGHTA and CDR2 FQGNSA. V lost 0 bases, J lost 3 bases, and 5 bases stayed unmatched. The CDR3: CASSLAGGRFYNEQFS. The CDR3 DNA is TGTGCCAGCAGCTTAGCGGGGGGGAGGTTCTACAATGAGCAGTTCTCC.

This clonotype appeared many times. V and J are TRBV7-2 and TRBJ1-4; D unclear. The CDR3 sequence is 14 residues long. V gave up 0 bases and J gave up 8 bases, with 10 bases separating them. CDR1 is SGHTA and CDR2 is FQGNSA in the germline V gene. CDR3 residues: CASSLARSREKLFF. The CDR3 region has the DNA TGTGCCAGCAGCTTAGCCAGGTCTCGCGAAAAACTGTTTTTT.

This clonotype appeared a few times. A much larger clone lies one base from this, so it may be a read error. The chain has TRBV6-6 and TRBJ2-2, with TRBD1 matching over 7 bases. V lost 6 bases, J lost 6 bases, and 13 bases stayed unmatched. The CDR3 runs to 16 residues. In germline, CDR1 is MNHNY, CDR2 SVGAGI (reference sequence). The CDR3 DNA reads TGTGCCAGCAGAGAAATCAGGGGGAAGCTGGCCGGGGAGCTGTTTTTT. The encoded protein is CASREIRGKLAGELFF.

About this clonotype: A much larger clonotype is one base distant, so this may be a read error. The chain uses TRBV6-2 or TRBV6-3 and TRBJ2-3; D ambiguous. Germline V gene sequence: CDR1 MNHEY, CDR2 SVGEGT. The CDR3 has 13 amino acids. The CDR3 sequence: CAVKGTGTDTRYF. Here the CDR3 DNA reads TGTGCCGTTAAAGGAACCGGCACAGATACGCGGTATTTT.